The next 24 T cell receptor beta chains were all read from a single sample in a study of response to subunit inactivated influenza vaccine (dated by TCRdb to between 2018 and 2020). Preparation of the library involved RT-PCR. TCRdb records Illumina HiSeq 2500 as the sequencer. In TCRdb, the public reads were trimmed at Q25 with fastp and aligned with MiXCR, with productive beta chains retained. For every CDR3 protein sequence, its rows merge into one entry that carries the most common genes and DNA. This sample lists a few hundred thousand distinct CDR3 sequences; 11% were detected once. 9.5% to 12% of the sample is taken by the ten largest. This sample was also put to use in a study of T cells expressing NK-cell markers. As described in the second report: TCR beta cDNA libraries were prepared using 5'RACE template switching, which introduced a universal primer site and unique molecular identifiers.

The material was PBMCs from blood, obtained on the day of vaccination. Every receptor here comes from a man aged 45-65 years who received an inactivated influenza vaccine. Donor details come from another sample of the same person, matched by shared clones.

This clonotype was seen more than once but under ten times. The gene calls are TRBV18 and TRBJ2-7; 8 bases map to TRBD1. The CDR3 length is 15 residues. J gave up 7 bases and V 2 bases, and 10 bases lay outside the gene matches. CDR1 is KGHSH and CDR2 is LQKENI in the germline V gene. CDR3 bases: TGTGCCAGCTCACCAAATTGGCAGGGGGCAGGAGAGCAGTACTTC. The encoded protein is CASSPNWQGAGEQYF.

This chain uses TRBV20-1 with TRBJ2-7; 8 nucleotides match TRBD2. There are 16 residues in the CDR3. V dropped 5 bases and J dropped 5; count of bases not matched to a gene: 17. Per the germline V gene, CDR1 is DFQATT and CDR2 is SNEGSKA (reference sequence). The CDR3 protein is CSAPPAQRGGIDEQYF. The DNA for the CDR3 is TGCAGTGCTCCCCCAGCCCAACGGGGGGGCATCGACGAGCAGTACTTC.

The chain carries TRBV4-1 and TRBJ1-4, with D uncertain. The CDR3 sequence is 16 residues long. Trimming shortened V by 4 bases and J by 7 bases, and 19 bases separated the two germline ends. The germline V gene has CDR1 MGHRA and CDR2 YSYEKL. CDR3: CASSRRVIRSGEKLFF. In DNA form, the CDR3 reads TGCGCCAGCAGCCGAAGGGTAATCAGGTCGGGTGAAAAACTGTTTTTT.

This clonotype turned up a few times. The rearrangement uses TRBV5-1 and TRBJ2-3, with 10 bases aligning to TRBD2. CDR3 length: 16 amino acids. The V gene end was trimmed by 0 bases and the J gene end by 4 bases; junction bases not matched to a gene: 5. CDR1 is SGHRS and CDR2 is YFSETQ in the germline V gene. CDR3 loop: CASSLGLAGVADTQYF. The CDR3, as DNA: TGCGCCAGCAGCTTGGGCCTAGCGGGAGTAGCAGATACGCAGTATTTT. The full variable domain, with the rest looked up from reference TRBV5-1 and TRBJ2-3, is KAGVTQTPRYLIKTRGQQVTLSCSPISGHRSVSWYQQTPGQGLQFLFEYFSETQRNKGNFPGRFSGRQFSNSRSEMNVSTLELGDSALYLCASSLGLAGVADTQYFGPGTRLTVL.

The sample holds a few counts of this clonotype. The V call is TRBV4-3, the J call TRBJ1-6; D not certain. CDR1 LGHNA and CDR2 YSLEER come from the germline V gene. The CDR3 totals 16 residues. Trimming removed 0 bases from V and 10 bases from J, with 16 bases in between. CDR3 in amino acids: CASSQDTGGPSSPLHF. CDR3 nucleotide sequence: TGCGCCAGCAGCCAAGATACGGGAGGGCCGAGCTCACCCCTCCACTTT.

This clonotype was observed a handful of times. V usage is TRBV24-1 and J usage is TRBJ2-5; D is possibly TRBD2 (5 bases). The CDR3 runs to 13 residues. In germline, CDR1 is KGHDR, CDR2 SFDVKD. Trimming left V 9 bases short and J 2 bases short, with 12 bases between. The CDR3 spells CATSPGSQETQYF. The CDR3 DNA follows: TGTGCCACCTCTCCGGGGAGTCAAGAGACCCAGTACTTC.

This clonotype was recorded many times. The V and J genes are TRBV4-2 and TRBJ2-1, with D possibly being TRBD2 (7 bases). Germline lookup yields CDR1 LGHNA and CDR2 YNFKEQ. The CDR3 length is 16 residues. Trimming stripped 0 bases from V and 3 bases from J, with 12 bases between. CDR3 in amino acids: CASSQESGGIYNEQFF. The CDR3 DNA reads TGTGCCAGCAGCCAAGAATCGGGGGGCATCTACAATGAGCAGTTCTTC.

Note on this clonotype: A read error is possible here, since a much larger clone lies one base away. Since no conserved phenylalanine or tryptophan closes the CDR3, a read error is the likely cause. The rearrangement links TRBV4-2 to TRBJ2-1, with 7 bases aligning to TRBD1. The J segment lost 1 base and the V segment lost 3 bases, leaving 9 bases of the junction unmatched. CDR1 is LGHNA and CDR2 is YNFKEQ in the germline V gene. The CDR3 contains 17 residues. The CDR3 spells CASSQVRQGVSYNEQFY. CDR3 sequence (DNA): TGTGCCAGCAGCCAGGTCAGGCAGGGGGTTTCCTACAATGAGCAGTTCTAC.

Only a few counts were recorded for this clonotype. This sequence joins TRBV7-9 and TRBJ1-2; no clear D gene. From germline, CDR1 is SEHNR and CDR2 FQNEAQ (reference sequence). The CDR3 contains 11 residues. V lost 8 bases to trimming and J lost 1 base, with 5 bases between them. CDR3 sequence reads: CASEFNYGYTF. CDR3 sequence (DNA): TGTGCCAGCGAATTTAACTATGGCTACACCTTC. The full variable domain, with the rest looked up from reference TRBV7-9 and TRBJ1-2, is DTGVSQNPRHKITKRGQNVTFRCDPISEHNRLYWYRQTLGQGPEFLTYFQNEAQLEKSRLLSDRFSAERPKGSFSTLEIQRTEQGDSAMYLCASEFNYGYTFGSGTRLTVV.

This clonotype was seen ten or more times. The rearrangement uses TRBV5-1 and TRBJ1-2; TRBD1 aligns across 7 bases. Trimming at V came to 0 bases and at J to 7 bases, leaving 3 bases not matched to a gene. The CDR3 consists of 13 residues. Germline CDR1 SGHRS, CDR2 YFSETQ. This chain's CDR3 is CASSLEGASGYTF. The CDR3 DNA is TGCGCCAGCAGCTTGGAGGGGGCGAGTGGCTACACCTTC.

This clonotype was detected many times. V gene TRBV24-1 combines with J gene TRBJ2-1; no clear D gene. V gave up 5 bases and J gave up 5 bases, with 6 bases separating them. The CDR3 is 12 amino acids. Germline V lookup: CDR1 KGHDR, CDR2 SFDVKD. In nucleotides, the CDR3 is TGTGCCACCAGTGTGGATCACAATGAGCAGTTCTTC. Translating it yields CATSVDHNEQFF.

This clonotype was picked up a small number of times. The genes are TRBV13 and TRBJ2-3, with D unclear. This CDR3 has 12 amino acids. Between the trimmed V and J ends, which lost 4 bases and 4 bases, there was a span of 6 bases. Per germline, CDR1 PRHDT and CDR2 FYEKMQ (reference sequence). CDR3 DNA sequence: TGTGCCAGCAGCTCCGACGCAGATACGCAGTATTTT. Protein product: CASSSDADTQYF.

V gene TRBV6-1 combines with J gene TRBJ1-3; maybe TRBD1 (5 bases). The CDR3 runs to 14 residues. CDR1 is MNHNS, CDR2 SASEGT, per germline. The germline V and J ends were trimmed by 3 bases and 8 bases, with 14 bases remaining between them. The CDR3 DNA follows: TGTGCCAGCAGTGACAGGGTGCCTAGGGACACCATATATTTT. Its translation is CASSDRVPRDTIYF.

This clonotype was observed a handful of times. V and J are TRBV4-3 and TRBJ2-7; D is ambiguous. The CDR3 totals 15 residues. The V gene's germline CDR1 is LGHNA and CDR2 YSLEER. Trimming shortened V by 2 bases and J by 0 bases, and 11 bases separated the two germline ends. The DNA for the CDR3 is TGCGCCAGCAGCCAAATTCTGGGTACCTCCTACGAGCAGTACTTC. This encodes CASSQILGTSYEQYF.

This clonotype was picked up a small number of times. V is TRBV5-1 and J is TRBJ2-7, with D perhaps TRBD1 (6 bases). The germline V gene has CDR1 SGHRS and CDR2 YFSETQ. V lost 2 bases and J lost 0, with 15 bases in between. This CDR3 contains 16 residues. The CDR3 DNA reads TGCGCCAGCAGCTTCACATGGGCACAGGGCTCCTACGAGCAGTACTTC. Its translation is CASSFTWAQGSYEQYF.

This clonotype was observed a few times. The gene calls are TRBV3-1 and TRBJ2-2; a weak D match, TRBD1 (6 bases). V lost 3 bases to trimming and J lost 7 bases, with 9 bases between them. Germline loops: CDR1 LGHDT, CDR2 YNNKEL (reference sequence). This CDR3 is built from 13 residues. The CDR3 spells CASSHRGIGELFF. For the CDR3, the DNA is TGTGCCAGCAGCCACAGGGGTATCGGGGAGCTGTTTTTT.

The V gene is TRBV6-5, the J gene TRBJ2-7; TRBD2 matches 9 bases. V lost 2 bases to trimming and J lost 1 base; unmatched junction nucleotides: 6. Looked up from germline, CDR1 is MNHEY and CDR2 is SVGAGI. The CDR3 extends over 16 amino acids. The CDR3 sequence: CASSYTASGVSYEQYF. DNA of the CDR3: TGTGCCAGCAGTTACACGGCTAGCGGGGTTTCCTACGAGCAGTACTTC.

The gene calls are TRBV5-6 and TRBJ2-1; TRBD1 is a possible D gene (6 bases). The CDR3 totals 16 residues. V shed 1 base and J shed 0 bases, with 11 bases lying between them. Germline V lookup: CDR1 SGHDT, CDR2 YYEEEE. The CDR3 DNA follows: TGTGCCAGCAGCTTGTCAGGGGTTGACTCCTACAATGAGCAGTTCTTC. Its protein is CASSLSGVDSYNEQFF.

Turning to this clonotype: A much larger clone is a single base away; this may be a read error. The rearrangement links TRBV20-1 to TRBJ1-1; tentatively, D is TRBD1 (6 bases). This CDR3 has 14 residues. Germline V gene lookup returns CDR1 DFQATT and CDR2 SNEGSKA (reference sequence). CDR3 sequence: CSAKTGHLNTKAFF. CDR3 in DNA: TGCAGTGCTAAAACGGGACACTTGAACACTAAAGCTTTCTTT.

This clonotype was recorded many times. V and J are TRBV12-3 or TRBV12-4 and TRBJ1-1, with D unclear. The V end was cut by 3 bases, the J end by 4 bases, with 9 bases between. The CDR3 length is 13 residues. The DNA for the CDR3 is TGTGCCAGCAGTTTTGATCAGGCCACTGAAGCTTTCTTT. Translating it yields CASSFDQATEAFF.

V gene TRBV12-3 or TRBV12-4 combines with J gene TRBJ2-3, with 10 bases matching TRBD1. Germline trimming cut 5 bases from V and 5 bases from J; bases unmatched to any gene: 4. The CDR3 length is 14 residues. The CDR3 sequence: CASSPGQGIDTQYF. In nucleotides, the CDR3 is TGTGCCAGCAGTCCGGGACAGGGGATAGATACGCAGTATTTT.

This clonotype was counted only a few times. The J gene is TRBJ1-1, the V gene TRBV15; D perhaps matches TRBD1 (5 bases). This CDR3 comprises 15 residues. Trimming stripped 6 bases from V and 2 bases from J, with 16 bases between. Germline CDR1 and CDR2: LNHNV and YYDKDF (reference sequence). CDR3 in amino acids: CATRGGSTGNTEAFF. DNA for the CDR3: TGTGCCACCAGAGGCGGGAGCACAGGAAACACTGAAGCTTTCTTT.

The rearrangement uses TRBV7-9 and TRBJ2-7, with D perhaps matching TRBD2 (5 bases). Germline assignment: CDR1 SEHNR and CDR2 FQNEAQ (reference sequence). The germline V and J ends were trimmed by 1 base and 1 base, with 11 bases remaining between them. The CDR3 runs to 15 residues. In DNA, the CDR3 is TGTGCCAGCAGCTTAGTGGCTAGCATTTCCTACGAGCAGTACTTC. Its protein product is CASSLVASISYEQYF. Drawing the rest from reference TRBV7-9 and TRBJ2-7, the complete variable domain is DTGVSQNPRHKITKRGQNVTFRCDPISEHNRLYWYRQTLGQGPEFLTYFQNEAQLEKSRLLSDRFSAERPKGSFSTLEIQRTEQGDSAMYLCASSLVASISYEQYFGPGTRLTVT.

The sample holds many counts of this clonotype. The rearrangement links TRBV2 to TRBJ1-1; D remains ambiguous. Germline CDR1 and CDR2: SNHLY and FYNNEI. There are 14 residues in the CDR3. V was pared by 2 bases and J by 5 bases, with 12 bases between. This CDR3 reads CASSEPVVGTEAFF. Here the CDR3 DNA reads TGTGCCAGCAGTGAACCAGTGGTGGGGACTGAAGCTTTCTTT.